A selection of T cell receptor beta chains follows, all from one sample in a study of OX40 agonist ivuxolimab in advanced cancers. This table comes from immunoSEQ multiplex PCR, and its TCRdb copy is limited to in-frame clones, with some not included. The data contain about 88,000 clones, roughly 85% of them singletons. Sequenced here: CD4+ or CD8+ T cells sorted from blood, sampled in a trial of the OX40 agonist ivuxolimab. Receptors were obtained from an adult with an advanced solid tumor such as melanoma, head and neck, liver or kidney cancer. CDR3s leave out the opening cysteine and the closing phenylalanine or tryptophan. Fields, in order: V gene, J gene, CDR3 length, CDR3 protein.

>TRBV10-3|TRBJ1-2|13
AISEPLGQGDGYT
>TRBV19|TRBJ2-5|12
ASSSNWDGQTQY
>TRBV7-8|TRBJ2-7|12
ASSLGVALYEQY
>TRBV19|TRBJ1-1|12
ASSIGTGIAEAF
>TRBV10-2|TRBJ1-6|13
ASKGGVLNNSPLH
>TRBV6-5|TRBJ2-3|13
ASSTTSGSTDTQY
>TRBV2|TRBJ1-2|10
ASSGQNYGYT
>TRBV5-1|TRBJ1-1|13
ASSLAVVTGAEAF
>TRBV10-3|TRBJ2-7|14
AISVFAQGGSYEQY
>TRBV7-9|TRBJ1-4|12
ASSSGSWAEKLF
>TRBV5-5|TRBJ1-2|12
ASSPSHRNYGYT
>TRBV7-2|TRBJ1-2|13
ASSETTGVGYGYT
>TRBV2|TRBJ1-1|11
ASSVRFEAEAF
>TRBV9|TRBJ1-1|12
ASSPTTENTEAF
>TRBV6-5|TRBJ1-3|14
ASSYNSRSSGNTIY
>TRBV30|TRBJ1-1|11
AWDPSVGTEAF
>TRBV10-3|TRBJ1-4|11
AIRTAVYEKLF
>TRBV6-1|TRBJ1-5|11
ASSLIPREPQH
>TRBV5-6|TRBJ1-4|14
ASSSRDRGRSEKLF
>TRBV29-1|TRBJ2-2|13
SVLAGGTNTGELF
>TRBV7-2|TRBJ1-6|12
ASTISPSNSPLH
>TRBV5-4|TRBJ2-3|12
ASSGDTSTDTQY
>TRBV4-2|TRBJ1-4|13
ASTSRARGDEKLF
>TRBV5-6|TRBJ1-2|12
ASSLKRGWYGYT
>TRBV18|TRBJ2-1|13
ASSPGTGVWNEQF
>TRBV7-3|TRBJ1-1|12
ASSSRTGNTEAF
>TRBV4-1|NA|16
ASSPGILRAAPSYEQY
>TRBV7-3|TRBJ2-7|13
ASSRFGAANYEQY
>TRBV7-3|TRBJ1-6|13
ASGRGDPSNSPLH
>TRBV5-1|TRBJ2-1|12
ASSLAASYNEQF
>TRBV29-1|TRBJ2-3|12
SVELAGGSGTQY
>TRBV18|TRBJ2-7|12
ASSKGTGLYEQY
>TRBV9|TRBJ2-5|15
ASSPRGSRGGLETQY
>TRBV25-1|TRBJ2-5|11
ASTGTVEETQY
>TRBV5-1|TRBJ2-3|14
ASSSDRGGPADTQY
>TRBV6-1|TRBJ1-2|10
ASRGSNYGYT
>TRBV11-2|TRBJ2-5|13
ASSFSGGQQETQY
>TRBV5-1|TRBJ2-5|13
ASSLQGSAQETQY
>TRBV19|TRBJ2-3|11
ASSTGDTDTQY
>TRBV5-1|TRBJ2-3|12
ASSRGTGTDTQY
>TRBV9|TRBJ1-3|13
ASSARGVLGDTIY
>TRBV5-4|TRBJ2-2|13
ASSLGRGRTGELF
>TRBV28|TRBJ1-5|14
ASRAAGTGGIQPQH
>TRBV27|TRBJ1-6|13
ASSPRGQNNSPLH
>TRBV18|TRBJ2-3|13
ASSPTIQVTDTQY
>TRBV9|TRBJ2-7|13
ASSVASGRAYEQY
>TRBV7-2|TRBJ2-4|16
ASSLGGSGGAAKNIQY
>TRBV7-9|TRBJ2-5|11
ASSSTGAETQY
>TRBV6-6|TRBJ1-3|14
ASSYGTGGSGNTIY
>TRBV11-1|TRBJ1-1|12
ASSFPGATTEAF
>TRBV6-6|TRBJ1-1|12
ASTKRPEGTEAF
>TRBV30|TRBJ1-5|11
AWGQGRDQPQH
>TRBV27|TRBJ2-7|11
ASSFRSSYEQY
>TRBV4-2|TRBJ2-7|15
ASSQGGRTGETGEQY
>TRBV7-8|TRBJ2-2|14
ASSLARTGSDRELF